The rows below give T cell receptor beta chains drawn from one sample of a study of T cell responses to AZD1222 COVID-19 vaccine. Assay: immunoSEQ multiplex PCR; the TCRdb copy retains only in-frame clones and omits some. The profile shows 150,000 to 200,000 clones, 85% to 95% of them singletons. The sequenced sample was peripheral blood, obtained on day 0 of AZD1222 vaccination. The receptors stem from an adult in good health. The CDR3 runs from the conserved cysteine through the conserved F or W. Fields, in order: CDR3 protein, CDR3 DNA, V gene, D gene, J gene, clone size. A D gene is named only where the DNA matches it firmly. Part of the rows lack a size; the others show once, few, many or a class for expanded clones.

cdr3_aa: CASSPEIAGTEAFF
cdr3_nt: TGTGCCAGCTCACCAGAGATCGCAGGAACTGAAGCTTTCTTT
v_call: TRBV18
d_call: -
j_call: TRBJ1-1
clone_size: few

cdr3_aa: CASSLVPGNTIYF
cdr3_nt: TGTGCCAGCAGCTTAGTGCCCGGAAACACCATATATTTT
v_call: TRBV7-2
d_call: -
j_call: TRBJ1-3
clone_size: few

cdr3_aa: CASSFSTARVNSPLHF
cdr3_nt: TGTGCCAGTAGTTTCTCGACAGCCAGGGTTAATTCACCCCTCCACTTT
v_call: TRBV19
d_call: -
j_call: TRBJ1-6
clone_size: -

cdr3_aa: CASSYGGAGGNQPQHF
cdr3_nt: TGTGCCAGCAGTTACGGGGGGGCCGGGGGCAATCAGCCCCAGCATTTT
v_call: TRBV6-5
d_call: -
j_call: TRBJ1-5
clone_size: -

cdr3_aa: CASSFQGRDEKLFF
cdr3_nt: TGTGCCAGCAGCTTCCAGGGGCGGGATGAAAAACTGTTTTTT
v_call: TRBV5-5
d_call: -
j_call: TRBJ1-4
clone_size: -

cdr3_aa: CASSLQGARGYTF
cdr3_nt: TGTGCCAGCAGCTTGCAGGGGGCGCGCGGCTACACCTTC
v_call: TRBV5-4
d_call: TRBD1
j_call: TRBJ1-2
clone_size: -

cdr3_aa: CASSLLQGETEAFF
cdr3_nt: TGTGCCAGCAGCTTACTACAGGGTGAAACTGAAGCTTTCTTT
v_call: TRBV7-9
d_call: -
j_call: TRBJ1-1
clone_size: -

cdr3_aa: CSASDRNTEAFF
cdr3_nt: TGCAGTGCTAGTGACAGGAACACTGAAGCTTTCTTT
v_call: TRBV20-1
d_call: -
j_call: TRBJ1-1
clone_size: -

cdr3_aa: CASSPRRSGQGAEKLFF
cdr3_nt: TGTGCCAGCTCACCCCGACGGTCAGGGCAGGGGGCTGAAAAACTGTTTTTT
v_call: TRBV18
d_call: TRBD1
j_call: TRBJ1-4
clone_size: -

cdr3_aa: CASSRQELQPQHF
cdr3_nt: TGTGCCAGCAGTAGACAGGAACTTCAGCCCCAGCATTTT
v_call: TRBV27
d_call: -
j_call: TRBJ1-5
clone_size: -

cdr3_aa: CASTRLAGEDEQFF
cdr3_nt: TGTGCCAGTACAAGGCTAGCGGGAGAGGATGAGCAGTTCTTC
v_call: TRBV19
d_call: TRBD2
j_call: TRBJ2-1
clone_size: -

cdr3_aa: CASERSPGGEQFF
cdr3_nt: TGTGCCAGCGAAAGGTCCCCAGGGGGTGAGCAGTTCTTC
v_call: TRBV7-6
d_call: TRBD1
j_call: TRBJ2-1
clone_size: -

cdr3_aa: CAISGQGPHEKLFF
cdr3_nt: TGTGCCATCAGTGGACAGGGACCTCATGAAAAACTGTTTTTT
v_call: TRBV10-3
d_call: TRBD1
j_call: TRBJ1-4
clone_size: -

cdr3_aa: CSRGGRNEQFF
cdr3_nt: TGCTCCAGGGGGGGGAGGAATGAGCAGTTCTTC
v_call: TRBV20-1
d_call: -
j_call: TRBJ2-1
clone_size: -

cdr3_aa: CASTHDTHTEAFF
cdr3_nt: TGTGCCAGTACCCACGACACCCACACTGAAGCTTTCTTT
v_call: TRBV19
d_call: -
j_call: TRBJ1-1
clone_size: -

cdr3_aa: CASSPGGLEVYGYTF
cdr3_nt: TGCGCCAGCAGCCCTGGGGGGTTAGAGGTCTATGGCTACACCTTC
v_call: TRBV5-1
d_call: -
j_call: TRBJ1-2
clone_size: -

cdr3_aa: CASSYSGLNSYNEQFF
cdr3_nt: TGTGCCAGCAGTTACTCCGGCCTAAACTCCTACAATGAGCAGTTCTTC
v_call: TRBV6-5
d_call: -
j_call: TRBJ2-1
clone_size: once

cdr3_aa: CASSNKQGARNTEAFF
cdr3_nt: TGCGCCAGCAGCAATAAGCAGGGGGCGCGTAACACTGAAGCTTTCTTT
v_call: TRBV5-1
d_call: TRBD1
j_call: TRBJ1-1
clone_size: -

cdr3_aa: CASSYGDRDTGELFF
cdr3_nt: TGTGCCAGCAGCTATGGAGACAGGGACACCGGGGAGCTGTTTTTT
v_call: TRBV5-5
d_call: TRBD1
j_call: TRBJ2-2
clone_size: -

cdr3_aa: CASSTVGGNGGQPQHF
cdr3_nt: TGTGCCAGTAGTACAGTTGGGGGAAACGGTGGTCAGCCCCAGCATTTT
v_call: TRBV19
d_call: -
j_call: TRBJ1-5
clone_size: -

cdr3_aa: CASSLVVYEQYF
cdr3_nt: TGTGCCAGCAGTTTAGTCGTCTACGAGCAGTACTTC
v_call: TRBV12-3/TRBV12-4
d_call: -
j_call: TRBJ2-7
clone_size: once

cdr3_aa: CASSQTRSGYTF
cdr3_nt: TGTGCCAGCAGCCAGACGAGAAGTGGCTACACCTTC
v_call: TRBV14
d_call: -
j_call: TRBJ1-2
clone_size: -

cdr3_aa: CASSLTGGAIRGYTF
cdr3_nt: TGTGCCAGCAGTTTGACGGGGGGTGCGATACGTGGCTACACCTTC
v_call: TRBV28
d_call: -
j_call: TRBJ1-2
clone_size: -

cdr3_aa: CASSAGTANYGYTF
cdr3_nt: TGTGCCAGCAGTGCTGGGACAGCAAACTATGGCTACACCTTC
v_call: TRBV27
d_call: TRBD1
j_call: TRBJ1-2
clone_size: -

cdr3_aa: CATSKRGTAGYGYTF
cdr3_nt: TGTGCCACCAGCAAGCGGGGGACGGCAGGCTATGGCTACACCTTC
v_call: TRBV15
d_call: -
j_call: TRBJ1-2
clone_size: -

cdr3_aa: CASSLSGGLRDRDTQYF
cdr3_nt: TGTGCCAGCAGCCTTAGCGGGGGCCTTCGAGACAGAGATACGCAGTATTTT
v_call: TRBV14
d_call: TRBD2
j_call: TRBJ2-3
clone_size: -

cdr3_aa: CASSQIASSSYNEQFF
cdr3_nt: TGCGCCAGCAGCCAAATCGCGTCGAGCTCCTACAATGAGCAGTTCTTC
v_call: TRBV4-1
d_call: -
j_call: TRBJ2-1
clone_size: -

cdr3_aa: CASSPRGGQPQHF
cdr3_nt: TGTGCCAGCAGTCCCCGGGGAGGACAGCCCCAGCATTTT
v_call: TRBV6-5
d_call: -
j_call: TRBJ1-5
clone_size: -

cdr3_aa: CAWRPTGEGVFEAFF
cdr3_nt: TGTGCCTGGAGACCAACAGGGGAAGGGGTATTTGAAGCTTTCTTT
v_call: TRBV30
d_call: TRBD1
j_call: TRBJ1-1
clone_size: -

cdr3_aa: CAWSVATDTEAFF
cdr3_nt: TGTGCCTGGAGTGTAGCTACGGACACTGAAGCTTTCTTT
v_call: TRBV30
d_call: -
j_call: TRBJ1-1
clone_size: -

cdr3_aa: CASSPRLAGYNEQFF
cdr3_nt: TGTGCCAGCAGCCCCCGACTAGCGGGCTACAATGAGCAGTTCTTC
v_call: TRBV13
d_call: TRBD2
j_call: TRBJ2-1
clone_size: once

cdr3_aa: CASSETSGLSWFF
cdr3_nt: TGTGCCAGCAGCGAGACTAGCGGATTAAGTTGGTTCTTC
v_call: TRBV6-5
d_call: TRBD2
j_call: TRBJ2-1
clone_size: -

cdr3_aa: CASLDRGGPDTQYF
cdr3_nt: TGTGCCAGCCTTGACAGGGGAGGCCCAGATACGCAGTATTTT
v_call: TRBV19
d_call: TRBD1
j_call: TRBJ2-3
clone_size: -

cdr3_aa: CASASVIFNQPQHF
cdr3_nt: TGTGCCAGCGCCTCAGTCATCTTCAATCAGCCCCAGCATTTT
v_call: TRBV2
d_call: -
j_call: TRBJ1-5
clone_size: -

cdr3_aa: CASSLRTYGYTF
cdr3_nt: TGTGCCAGCAGCCTAAGAACCTATGGCTACACCTTC
v_call: TRBV6-5
d_call: -
j_call: TRBJ1-2
clone_size: -

cdr3_aa: CASVDSGLGELFF
cdr3_nt: TGTGCTAGTGTAGATAGCGGGCTCGGGGAGCTGTTTTTT
v_call: TRBV12-5
d_call: TRBD2
j_call: TRBJ2-2
clone_size: -

cdr3_aa: CASSFSTDWGGGGYTF
cdr3_nt: TGTGCCAGCAGCTTCTCCACGGACTGGGGTGGTGGAGGCTACACCTTC
v_call: TRBV7-8
d_call: -
j_call: TRBJ1-2
clone_size: -

cdr3_aa: CSVGPGLSSYEQYF
cdr3_nt: TGCAGCGTTGGCCCCGGCCTTAGCTCCTACGAGCAGTACTTC
v_call: TRBV29-1
d_call: -
j_call: TRBJ2-7
clone_size: -

cdr3_aa: CASSIAPSADTQYF
cdr3_nt: TGTGCCAGTAGTATAGCCCCCAGCGCAGATACGCAGTATTTT
v_call: TRBV19
d_call: -
j_call: TRBJ2-3
clone_size: -

cdr3_aa: CASSYAQGDSNQPQHF
cdr3_nt: TGTGCCAGCAGTTACGCCCAGGGGGATAGCAATCAGCCCCAGCATTTT
v_call: TRBV6-5
d_call: TRBD1
j_call: TRBJ1-5
clone_size: -

cdr3_aa: CASNREPQHF
cdr3_nt: TGTGCCAGTAACCGCGAGCCCCAGCATTTT
v_call: TRBV19
d_call: -
j_call: TRBJ1-5
clone_size: -

cdr3_aa: CASNEDRGSNQPQHF
cdr3_nt: TGTGCCAGCAATGAGGACAGGGGAAGCAATCAGCCCCAGCATTTT
v_call: TRBV28
d_call: TRBD1
j_call: TRBJ1-5
clone_size: -

cdr3_aa: CASSLARQGRREQYF
cdr3_nt: TGTGCCAGCAGCCTAGCGAGACAGGGTAGGCGGGAGCAGTACTTC
v_call: TRBV6-5
d_call: -
j_call: TRBJ2-7
clone_size: -

cdr3_aa: CASSHQLNYNEQFF
cdr3_nt: TGTGCCAGCAGCCACCAATTAAACTACAATGAGCAGTTCTTC
v_call: TRBV14
d_call: -
j_call: TRBJ2-1
clone_size: -

cdr3_aa: CAWSAGSGNTIYF
cdr3_nt: TGTGCCTGGAGTGCGGGGTCTGGAAACACCATATATTTT
v_call: TRBV30
d_call: -
j_call: TRBJ1-3
clone_size: -